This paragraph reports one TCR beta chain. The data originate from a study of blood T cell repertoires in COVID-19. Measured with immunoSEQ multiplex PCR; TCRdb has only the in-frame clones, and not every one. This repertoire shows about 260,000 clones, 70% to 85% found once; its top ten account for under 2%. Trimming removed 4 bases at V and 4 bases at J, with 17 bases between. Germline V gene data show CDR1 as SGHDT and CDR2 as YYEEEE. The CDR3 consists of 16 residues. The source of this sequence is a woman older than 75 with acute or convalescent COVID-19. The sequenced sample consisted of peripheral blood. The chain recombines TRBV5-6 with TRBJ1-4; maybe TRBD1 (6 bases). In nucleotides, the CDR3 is TGTGCCAGCAGCAGAACCGGACAGTCAGTTAATGAAAAACTGTTTTTT. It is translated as CASSRTGQSVNEKLFF.